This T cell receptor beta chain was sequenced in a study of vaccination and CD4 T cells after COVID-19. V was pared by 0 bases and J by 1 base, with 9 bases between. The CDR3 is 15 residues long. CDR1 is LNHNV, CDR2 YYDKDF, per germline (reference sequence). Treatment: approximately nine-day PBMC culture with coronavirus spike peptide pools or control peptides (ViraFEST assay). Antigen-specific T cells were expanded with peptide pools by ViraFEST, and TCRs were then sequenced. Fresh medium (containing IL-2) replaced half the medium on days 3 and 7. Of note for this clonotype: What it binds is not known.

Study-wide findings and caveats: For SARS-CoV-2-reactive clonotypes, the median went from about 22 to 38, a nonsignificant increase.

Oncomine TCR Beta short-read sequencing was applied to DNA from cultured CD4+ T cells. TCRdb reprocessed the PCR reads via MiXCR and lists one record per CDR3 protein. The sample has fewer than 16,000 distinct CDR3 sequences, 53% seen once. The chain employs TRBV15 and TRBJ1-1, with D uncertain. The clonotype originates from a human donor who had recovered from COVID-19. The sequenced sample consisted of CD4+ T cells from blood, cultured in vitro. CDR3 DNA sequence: TGTGCCACCAGCAGAGAGGGAATTGGGAACACTGAAGCTTTCTTT. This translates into CATSREGIGNTEAFF.